The rows below give T cell receptor beta chains drawn from one sample of a study of blood T cell repertoires in COVID-19. Profiling relied on immunoSEQ multiplex PCR, and the TCRdb table lists in-frame clones only, not all of them. Here the sample spans some 100,000 clones, around 92% being singletons. Sequenced sample: peripheral blood. The receptors stem from a woman aged 55-69 years with active COVID-19. Both conserved end residues are part of each CDR3. Each record gives: D gene, clone size, J gene, V gene, CDR3 protein, CDR3 DNA. The D gene is left open where the match is weak. Clone size is shown for a subset of rows, as once, few, many or a class of expanded clone.

D gene: TRBD2; clone size: NA; J gene: TRBJ2-1; V gene: TRBV19; CDR3 protein: CASSAPGLAGGNEQFF; CDR3 DNA: TGTGCCAGTAGTGCGCCGGGACTAGCGGGAGGTAATGAGCAGTTCTTC
D gene: TRBD1; clone size: NA; J gene: TRBJ2-3; V gene: TRBV9; CDR3 protein: CASSPRQGGTDTQYF; CDR3 DNA: TGTGCCAGCAGCCCGCGACAGGGTGGCACAGATACGCAGTATTTT
D gene: NA; clone size: NA; J gene: TRBJ1-2; V gene: TRBV6-1; CDR3 protein: CASSDDTLYGYTF; CDR3 DNA: TGTGCCAGCAGTGACGACACTCTCTATGGCTACACCTTC
D gene: NA; clone size: NA; J gene: TRBJ1-4; V gene: TRBV7-9; CDR3 protein: CASGTVATNEKLFF; CDR3 DNA: TGTGCCAGCGGTACAGTCGCAACTAATGAAAAACTGTTTTTT
D gene: TRBD2; clone size: NA; J gene: TRBJ2-7; V gene: TRBV7-9; CDR3 protein: CASSLRTSGSGEQYF; CDR3 DNA: TGTGCCAGCAGCCTCCGGACTAGCGGGAGCGGAGAGCAGTACTTC
D gene: TRBD2; clone size: NA; J gene: TRBJ2-1; V gene: TRBV9; CDR3 protein: CASSRELAGGPGEQFF; CDR3 DNA: TGTGCCAGCAGCAGAGAATTAGCGGGAGGGCCAGGGGAGCAGTTCTTC
D gene: TRBD2; clone size: few; J gene: TRBJ2-2; V gene: TRBV5-1; CDR3 protein: CASSLLVAGVNTGELFF; CDR3 DNA: TGCGCCAGCAGCCTCCTGGTAGCGGGAGTCAACACCGGGGAGCTGTTTTTT
D gene: TRBD1; clone size: NA; J gene: TRBJ1-4; V gene: TRBV9; CDR3 protein: CASSPRTGRNEKLFF; CDR3 DNA: TGTGCCAGCAGCCCCCGGACAGGACGTAATGAAAAACTGTTTTTT
D gene: TRBD2; clone size: NA; J gene: TRBJ2-7; V gene: TRBV3-1/TRBV3-2; CDR3 protein: CASSPVQGLAEQYF; CDR3 DNA: TGTGCCAGCAGCCCAGTTCAGGGACTAGCGGAGCAGTACTTC
D gene: TRBD2; clone size: NA; J gene: TRBJ2-7; V gene: TRBV4-1; CDR3 protein: CASSQGLAERNEQYF; CDR3 DNA: TGCGCCAGCAGCCAGGGACTAGCCGAACGGAACGAGCAGTACTTC
D gene: TRBD1; clone size: NA; J gene: TRBJ1-2; V gene: TRBV7-8; CDR3 protein: CASSFRDRDGYTF; CDR3 DNA: TGTGCCAGCAGCTTCCGGGACAGGGACGGCTACACCTTC
D gene: TRBD2; clone size: NA; J gene: TRBJ2-1; V gene: TRBV24-1; CDR3 protein: CATSDLTSDYNEQFF; CDR3 DNA: TGTGCCACCAGTGATTTGACTAGCGACTACAATGAGCAGTTCTTC
D gene: NA; clone size: NA; J gene: TRBJ2-5; V gene: TRBV24-1; CDR3 protein: CATRGRPGGETQYF; CDR3 DNA: TGTGCCACCAGGGGTAGGCCAGGGGGGGAGACCCAGTACTTC
D gene: TRBD1; clone size: NA; J gene: TRBJ2-5; V gene: TRBV5-1; CDR3 protein: CASSPGSSGGLETQYF; CDR3 DNA: TGCGCCAGCAGCCCAGGATCCTCAGGGGGCCTGGAGACCCAGTACTTC
D gene: TRBD2; clone size: NA; J gene: TRBJ2-3; V gene: TRBV5-4; CDR3 protein: CASSPDGGGTDTQYF; CDR3 DNA: TGTGCCAGCAGCCCCGACGGGGGGGGCACAGATACGCAGTATTTT
D gene: TRBD2; clone size: NA; J gene: TRBJ2-2; V gene: TRBV7-9; CDR3 protein: CASSRAGTSGRGNTGELFF; CDR3 DNA: TGTGCCAGCAGCAGAGCCGGGACTAGCGGGAGAGGTAACACCGGGGAGCTGTTTTTT
D gene: NA; clone size: NA; J gene: TRBJ1-2; V gene: TRBV5-1; CDR3 protein: CASSLAGNDYGYTF; CDR3 DNA: TGCGCCAGCAGCTTGGCAGGGAATGATTATGGCTACACCTTC
D gene: NA; clone size: NA; J gene: TRBJ2-1; V gene: TRBV7-2; CDR3 protein: CASSLASEGLEQFF; CDR3 DNA: TGTGCCAGCAGCTTAGCGTCAGAGGGTCTTGAGCAGTTCTTC
D gene: TRBD2; clone size: NA; J gene: TRBJ2-1; V gene: TRBV7-3; CDR3 protein: CASSLAGAYNEQFF; CDR3 DNA: TGTGCCAGCAGCTTAGCGGGAGCCTACAATGAGCAGTTCTTC
D gene: NA; clone size: NA; J gene: TRBJ2-6; V gene: TRBV30; CDR3 protein: CAWSGGGRPGANVLTF; CDR3 DNA: TGTGCCTGGAGTGGAGGAGGAAGACCTGGGGCCAACGTCCTGACTTTC
D gene: TRBD1; clone size: NA; J gene: TRBJ1-5; V gene: TRBV6-2/TRBV6-3; CDR3 protein: CASSPGTGGVQPQHF; CDR3 DNA: TGTGCCAGCAGTCCCGGGACAGGGGGCGTTCAGCCCCAGCATTTT
D gene: NA; clone size: few; J gene: TRBJ1-1; V gene: TRBV12-3/TRBV12-4; CDR3 protein: CASSSKSEAFF; CDR3 DNA: TGTGCCAGCAGTTCCAAGAGTGAAGCTTTCTTT
D gene: NA; clone size: NA; J gene: TRBJ2-7; V gene: TRBV19; CDR3 protein: CASSAADSYEQYF; CDR3 DNA: TGTGCCAGTAGTGCAGCGGACTCCTACGAGCAGTACTTC
D gene: TRBD1; clone size: NA; J gene: TRBJ1-5; V gene: TRBV6-2/TRBV6-3; CDR3 protein: CASSRTGGGLGNQPQHF; CDR3 DNA: TGTGCCAGCAGTAGGACAGGGGGGGGGCTTGGCAATCAGCCCCAGCATTTT
D gene: NA; clone size: NA; J gene: TRBJ1-2; V gene: TRBV9; CDR3 protein: CASSVAGNYGYTF; CDR3 DNA: TGTGCCAGCAGCGTCGCGGGGAACTATGGCTACACCTTC
D gene: TRBD1; clone size: NA; J gene: TRBJ2-1; V gene: TRBV6-6; CDR3 protein: CASSGGQGGNEQFF; CDR3 DNA: TGTGCCAGCAGTGGCGGACAGGGTGGTAATGAGCAGTTCTTC
D gene: TRBD1; clone size: NA; J gene: TRBJ2-2; V gene: TRBV19; CDR3 protein: CASREDRVNTGELFF; CDR3 DNA: TGTGCCAGTAGGGAAGACAGGGTGAACACCGGGGAGCTGTTTTTT
D gene: TRBD1; clone size: NA; J gene: TRBJ1-1; V gene: TRBV9; CDR3 protein: CASSVGTGGTEAFF; CDR3 DNA: TGTGCCAGCAGCGTCGGGACAGGCGGCACTGAAGCTTTCTTT
D gene: NA; clone size: NA; J gene: TRBJ2-1; V gene: TRBV6-4; CDR3 protein: CASSESGETYNEQFF; CDR3 DNA: TGTGCCAGCAGTGAGTCAGGGGAGACCTACAATGAGCAGTTCTTC
D gene: TRBD2; clone size: NA; J gene: TRBJ2-3; V gene: TRBV28; CDR3 protein: CASSLSPLGGGRDTQYF; CDR3 DNA: TGTGCCAGCAGTTTATCCCCCCTGGGCGGGGGGCGAGATACGCAGTATTTT
D gene: TRBD1; clone size: NA; J gene: TRBJ1-1; V gene: TRBV7-2; CDR3 protein: CASRGQGSEAFF; CDR3 DNA: TGTGCCAGCAGAGGACAGGGGTCTGAAGCTTTCTTT
D gene: NA; clone size: NA; J gene: TRBJ1-5; V gene: TRBV10-2; CDR3 protein: CASTDSNSNQPQHF; CDR3 DNA: TGCGCCAGCACAGACAGCAATAGCAATCAGCCCCAGCATTTT
D gene: TRBD2; clone size: NA; J gene: TRBJ2-7; V gene: TRBV6-5; CDR3 protein: CASSYTGLAESYEQYF; CDR3 DNA: TGTGCCAGCAGTTACACGGGACTAGCGGAATCCTACGAGCAGTACTTC
D gene: NA; clone size: once; J gene: TRBJ2-1; V gene: TRBV20-1; CDR3 protein: CSASRNAVEQFF; CDR3 DNA: TGCAGTGCTAGTAGGAACGCGGTTGAGCAGTTCTTC
D gene: TRBD2; clone size: once; J gene: TRBJ2-1; V gene: TRBV5-1; CDR3 protein: CASSPGLAGGNEQFF; CDR3 DNA: TGCGCCAGCAGCCCGGGACTAGCGGGAGGGAATGAGCAGTTCTTC
D gene: NA; clone size: NA; J gene: TRBJ1-6; V gene: TRBV19; CDR3 protein: CAARGGRVNSPLHF; CDR3 DNA: TGTGCCGCGCGGGGGGGCAGGGTTAATTCACCCCTCCACTTT
D gene: NA; clone size: NA; J gene: TRBJ2-2; V gene: TRBV5-1; CDR3 protein: CASSLGPLDVSGELFF; CDR3 DNA: TGCGCCAGCAGCTTGGGGCCCCTAGATGTGTCCGGGGAGCTGTTTTTT
D gene: TRBD1; clone size: NA; J gene: TRBJ2-7; V gene: TRBV28; CDR3 protein: CASSSHGTGGEEQYF; CDR3 DNA: TGTGCCAGCAGCAGCCACGGGACAGGGGGCGAGGAGCAGTACTTC
D gene: TRBD2; clone size: NA; J gene: TRBJ2-3; V gene: TRBV9; CDR3 protein: CASSGGLAGVADTQYF; CDR3 DNA: TGTGCCAGCAGCGGGGGACTAGCGGGAGTTGCAGATACGCAGTATTTT
D gene: NA; clone size: NA; J gene: TRBJ2-5; V gene: TRBV7-9; CDR3 protein: CASSPGGPRETQYF; CDR3 DNA: TGTGCCAGCAGCCCCGGGGGGCCTAGAGAGACCCAGTACTTC
D gene: TRBD2; clone size: NA; J gene: TRBJ2-3; V gene: TRBV5-4; CDR3 protein: CASSPRGGVADTQYF; CDR3 DNA: TGTGCCAGCAGTCCCCGGGGGGGAGTAGCAGATACGCAGTATTTT
D gene: NA; clone size: NA; J gene: TRBJ1-5; V gene: TRBV24-1; CDR3 protein: CATSSGNQPQHF; CDR3 DNA: TGTGCCACCAGTTCGGGCAATCAGCCCCAGCATTTT
D gene: TRBD1; clone size: NA; J gene: TRBJ2-7; V gene: TRBV30; CDR3 protein: CAWSPRVTGGNEQYF; CDR3 DNA: TGTGCCTGGAGTCCTCGAGTTACAGGGGGGAACGAGCAGTACTTC
D gene: TRBD1; clone size: NA; J gene: TRBJ1-1; V gene: TRBV18; CDR3 protein: CASSLNPQGAEAFF; CDR3 DNA: TGTGCCAGCTCACTAAATCCACAGGGGGCTGAAGCTTTCTTT
D gene: TRBD1; clone size: many; J gene: TRBJ1-3; V gene: TRBV5-4; CDR3 protein: CASSLSGTGAGNTIYF; CDR3 DNA: TGTGCCAGCAGCTTGAGCGGGACAGGAGCTGGAAACACCATATATTTT
D gene: TRBD2; clone size: NA; J gene: TRBJ2-3; V gene: TRBV10-1; CDR3 protein: CASRSSGSDTQYF; CDR3 DNA: TGCGCCAGCAGGAGTAGCGGGAGTGATACGCAGTATTTT
D gene: TRBD1; clone size: NA; J gene: TRBJ2-7; V gene: TRBV28; CDR3 protein: CASSLGPGTGSYEQYF; CDR3 DNA: TGTGCCAGCAGTCTCGGTCCCGGGACAGGGAGCTACGAGCAGTACTTC
D gene: TRBD2; clone size: NA; J gene: TRBJ2-2; V gene: TRBV13; CDR3 protein: CASSLRTSGYTGELFF; CDR3 DNA: TGTGCCAGCAGCTTACGGACTAGCGGGTATACCGGGGAGCTGTTTTTT
D gene: NA; clone size: NA; J gene: TRBJ1-2; V gene: TRBV12-3/TRBV12-4; CDR3 protein: CASSLVRTDGYTF; CDR3 DNA: TGTGCCAGCAGTTTAGTTAGGACAGATGGCTACACCTTC
D gene: NA; clone size: NA; J gene: TRBJ1-1; V gene: TRBV3-1/TRBV3-2; CDR3 protein: CASSQGDFWAFF; CDR3 DNA: TGTGCCAGCAGCCAAGGGGACTTCTGGGCTTTCTTT
D gene: NA; clone size: NA; J gene: TRBJ1-3; V gene: TRBV2; CDR3 protein: CASSLLQGTGNTIYF; CDR3 DNA: TGTGCCAGCAGTCTTTTACAGGGTACTGGAAACACCATATATTTT
D gene: NA; clone size: NA; J gene: TRBJ2-2; V gene: TRBV2; CDR3 protein: CASSRKQDTGELFF; CDR3 DNA: TGTGCCAGCAGCCGAAAACAAGACACCGGGGAGCTGTTTTTT
D gene: NA; clone size: NA; J gene: TRBJ1-1; V gene: TRBV24-1; CDR3 protein: CATSSGGNTEAFF; CDR3 DNA: TGTGCCACCTCATCCGGAGGAAACACTGAAGCTTTCTTT
D gene: TRBD1; clone size: NA; J gene: TRBJ1-6; V gene: TRBV6-1; CDR3 protein: CASSEAFRQGAMEPLHF; CDR3 DNA: TGTGCCAGCAGTGAAGCGTTTAGACAGGGGGCGATGGAGCCCCTCCACTTT
D gene: TRBD1; clone size: NA; J gene: TRBJ2-5; V gene: TRBV19; CDR3 protein: CASSTRTGASWETQYF; CDR3 DNA: TGTGCCAGTAGTACCCGGACAGGGGCCTCCTGGGAGACCCAGTACTTC
D gene: NA; clone size: NA; J gene: TRBJ1-2; V gene: TRBV6-2/TRBV6-3; CDR3 protein: CASSSPGSGYTF; CDR3 DNA: TGTGCCAGCAGTTCCCCCGGGTCTGGCTACACCTTC
D gene: TRBD1; clone size: NA; J gene: TRBJ2-2; V gene: TRBV5-4; CDR3 protein: CASSSQTGATGELFF; CDR3 DNA: TGTGCCAGCAGCTCCCAGACAGGGGCCACCGGGGAGCTGTTTTTT